This is a list of T cell receptor beta chains from one sample in a study of T-cell reconstitution after alpha-beta-depleted transplantation in children. One entry per CDR3 protein results from TCRdb running MiXCR on the PCR reads. The data contain 700,000 to 950,000 distinct CDR3 sequences, about 15% of them singletons. Sequences were derived from PBMCs, mostly from graft donor cells, sampled 360 days after TCRalphabeta/CD19-depleted stem cell transplant. These receptors came from a male patient between 5 and 17 years old who had a stem cell transplant for acute lymphoblastic leukemia, so the T cells may come from the graft donor. The CDR3 runs from the conserved cysteine through the conserved F or W. The order of the fields is D gene, clone size, V gene, J gene, CDR3 DNA, CDR3 protein. D genes are given only for firm matches. The size of a clone is reported for some rows only, either as once, few or many, or as a class for expanded clones.

d_call: TRBD1; clone_size: few; v_call: TRBV24-1; j_call: TRBJ2-7; cdr3_nt: TGTGCCACCGTAACCCAGGGGGAGTCCTACGAGCAGTACTTC; cdr3_aa: CATVTQGESYEQYF
d_call: TRBD1; clone_size: .; v_call: TRBV30; j_call: TRBJ2-2; cdr3_nt: TGTGCCTGGAGGGCACAGGGGGCCGGGGAGCTGTTTTTT; cdr3_aa: CAWRAQGAGELFF
d_call: TRBD2; clone_size: .; v_call: TRBV6-2/TRBV6-3; j_call: TRBJ2-7; cdr3_nt: TGTGCCAGCACCCTAGGAGGGGTACTAGCGGAATACGAGCAGTACTTC; cdr3_aa: CASTLGGVLAEYEQYF
d_call: TRBD2; clone_size: .; v_call: TRBV5-1; j_call: TRBJ2-1; cdr3_nt: TGCGCCAGCAGCCCCCTGGCGGGACTAGCGGGCAACAATGAGCAGTTCTTC; cdr3_aa: CASSPLAGLAGNNEQFF
d_call: .; clone_size: few; v_call: TRBV12-3/TRBV12-4; j_call: TRBJ2-3; cdr3_nt: TGTGCCAGCAGTTTGAGGTCAGGGTGGTATGCAGATACGCAGTATTTT; cdr3_aa: CASSLRSGWYADTQYF
d_call: .; clone_size: few; v_call: TRBV20-1; j_call: TRBJ2-5; cdr3_nt: TGCAGTGCTAGGACAGAAGACGAGACCCAGTACTTC; cdr3_aa: CSARTEDETQYF
d_call: .; clone_size: few; v_call: TRBV5-1; j_call: TRBJ2-3; cdr3_nt: TGCGCCAGCAGCTTCTTGTTCGCCCTTCAGGGCCTTGGAGCGCCCGGCACAGATACGCAGTATTTT; cdr3_aa: CASSFLFALQGLGAPGTDTQYF
d_call: TRBD2; clone_size: .; v_call: TRBV13; j_call: TRBJ2-7; cdr3_nt: TGTGCCAGCAGCTTAGAGGGCGGGGGGGCTTACGAGCAGTACTTC; cdr3_aa: CASSLEGGGAYEQYF
d_call: TRBD2; clone_size: .; v_call: TRBV19; j_call: TRBJ2-1; cdr3_nt: TGTGCCAGTAGTATAGGTAGCGGGAGGGCCGGCAATGAGCAGTTCTTC; cdr3_aa: CASSIGSGRAGNEQFF
d_call: .; clone_size: .; v_call: TRBV6-1; j_call: TRBJ1-5; cdr3_nt: TGTGCCAGCAGTGAAGTCCGCGAGACCTCGGCCCAGCATTTT; cdr3_aa: CASSEVRETSAQHF
d_call: TRBD1; clone_size: few; v_call: TRBV27; j_call: TRBJ1-5; cdr3_nt: TGTGCCAGCAGTTTCACAGGGGGCGCGGGGAGAAACAATCAGCCCCAGCATTTT; cdr3_aa: CASSFTGGAGRNNQPQHF
d_call: .; clone_size: once; v_call: TRBV7-8; j_call: TRBJ1-4; cdr3_nt: TGTGCCAGCAGCTTAGAAGTCGGGAAACTGTTTTTT; cdr3_aa: CASSLEVGKLFF
d_call: .; clone_size: few; v_call: TRBV7-3; j_call: TRBJ2-2; cdr3_nt: TGTGCCAGCAGCTTAATGTCACCGAACACCGGGGAGCTGTTTTTT; cdr3_aa: CASSLMSPNTGELFF
d_call: TRBD1; clone_size: .; v_call: TRBV20-1; j_call: TRBJ2-7; cdr3_nt: TGCAGTGTCGCGACAGGGGCCTACGAGCAGTACTTC; cdr3_aa: CSVATGAYEQYF
d_call: TRBD2; clone_size: few; v_call: TRBV5-4; j_call: TRBJ2-1; cdr3_nt: TGTGCCAGCAGCTTCCTTCTAGCGGGAACCTACAATGAGCAGTTCTTC; cdr3_aa: CASSFLLAGTYNEQFF
d_call: TRBD2; clone_size: .; v_call: TRBV12-3/TRBV12-4; j_call: TRBJ2-1; cdr3_nt: TGTGCCATCAGCCCACCTCTAGCGGCGCTTCCCTTACCCAATGAGCAGTTCTTC; cdr3_aa: CAISPPLAALPLPNEQFF
d_call: .; clone_size: .; v_call: TRBV2; j_call: TRBJ2-1; cdr3_nt: TGTGCCAGCCCCGATCCGGCCAGGGTCCTCTACAATGAGCAGTTCTTC; cdr3_aa: CASPDPARVLYNEQFF
d_call: .; clone_size: few; v_call: TRBV5-1; j_call: TRBJ2-3; cdr3_nt: TGCGCCAGCAGCTCGTTAACAGGTTCTAGCACAGATACGCAGTATTTT; cdr3_aa: CASSSLTGSSTDTQYF
d_call: TRBD1; clone_size: few; v_call: TRBV7-6; j_call: TRBJ2-6; cdr3_nt: TGTGCCAGCAGACTTACAGGGGGGATTGGGGCCAACGTCCTGACTTTC; cdr3_aa: CASRLTGGIGANVLTF
d_call: .; clone_size: few; v_call: TRBV27; j_call: TRBJ2-7; cdr3_nt: TGTGCCAGCAGTTACAGGGTGTTCTACGAGCAGTACTTC; cdr3_aa: CASSYRVFYEQYF
d_call: .; clone_size: .; v_call: TRBV11-3; j_call: TRBJ2-2; cdr3_nt: TGTGCCAGCAGCTTAGTTCCGAGACCCACGGCCGGGGAGCTGTTTTTT; cdr3_aa: CASSLVPRPTAGELFF
d_call: TRBD1; clone_size: .; v_call: TRBV4-1; j_call: TRBJ2-1; cdr3_nt: TGCGCCAGCAGCCAGCCGGGACAGGGCGCCAATGAGCAGTTCTTC; cdr3_aa: CASSQPGQGANEQFF
d_call: TRBD2; clone_size: few; v_call: TRBV2; j_call: TRBJ2-1; cdr3_nt: TGTGCCAGCAGTGGAACCGGGACTAGCGCTTACAATGAGCAGTTCTTC; cdr3_aa: CASSGTGTSAYNEQFF
d_call: TRBD2; clone_size: few; v_call: TRBV5-1; j_call: TRBJ2-1; cdr3_nt: TGCGCCAGCAGCTTTCTCCTAGCGGTCTCCTACAATGAGCAGTTCTTC; cdr3_aa: CASSFLLAVSYNEQFF
d_call: TRBD2; clone_size: many; v_call: TRBV10-3; j_call: TRBJ2-3; cdr3_nt: TGTGCCACCTGGACTAGCGGGAGCACAGATACGCAGTATTTT; cdr3_aa: CATWTSGSTDTQYF
d_call: .; clone_size: .; v_call: TRBV4-1; j_call: TRBJ2-3; cdr3_nt: TGCGCCAGCAGCCAGGAGCCTCCGGCAGATACGCAGTATTTT; cdr3_aa: CASSQEPPADTQYF
d_call: .; clone_size: few; v_call: TRBV12-3/TRBV12-4; j_call: TRBJ2-1; cdr3_nt: TGTGCCAGCAGTGAACAACGGCAGGGTCGAAATGAGCAGTTCTTC; cdr3_aa: CASSEQRQGRNEQFF
d_call: TRBD1; clone_size: many; v_call: TRBV29-1; j_call: TRBJ2-2; cdr3_nt: TGCAGCGTTGAATTGCAGGGGGCGAAGGGGGAGCTGTTTTTT; cdr3_aa: CSVELQGAKGELFF
d_call: TRBD2; clone_size: .; v_call: TRBV19; j_call: TRBJ2-1; cdr3_nt: TGTGCCAGTAGTAGTTATCCACTAGCGGGAGGGCCGTCCTACAATGAGCAGTTCTTC; cdr3_aa: CASSSYPLAGGPSYNEQFF
d_call: TRBD1; clone_size: few; v_call: TRBV27; j_call: TRBJ1-1; cdr3_nt: TGTGCCAGCAGTTACAGGGGGGGGAACACTGAAGCTTTCTTT; cdr3_aa: CASSYRGGNTEAFF
d_call: .; clone_size: .; v_call: TRBV5-5; j_call: TRBJ1-5; cdr3_nt: TGTGCCAGCAGCGCCAATGGGGGCAGCAATCAGCCCCAGCATTTT; cdr3_aa: CASSANGGSNQPQHF
d_call: .; clone_size: .; v_call: TRBV2; j_call: TRBJ2-2; cdr3_nt: TGTGCCAGCAGTGGGAGTGCGGTGAACACCGGGGAGCTGTTTTTT; cdr3_aa: CASSGSAVNTGELFF
d_call: .; clone_size: few; v_call: TRBV5-5; j_call: TRBJ1-1; cdr3_nt: TGTGCCAGCAGCTTTATCGGGAACACTGAAGCTTTCTTT; cdr3_aa: CASSFIGNTEAFF
d_call: .; clone_size: .; v_call: TRBV18; j_call: TRBJ2-2; cdr3_nt: TGTGCCAGCTCACCAGGGGGAGCGAACACCGGGGAGCTGTTTTTT; cdr3_aa: CASSPGGANTGELFF
d_call: .; clone_size: many; v_call: TRBV7-2; j_call: TRBJ2-3; cdr3_nt: TGTGCCAGCAGCCCCCCCTGGGCTAGCACAGATACGCAGTATTTT; cdr3_aa: CASSPPWASTDTQYF
d_call: .; clone_size: .; v_call: TRBV2; j_call: TRBJ2-5; cdr3_nt: TGTGCCAGCAGAGACCATATGTTACAAGAGACCCAGTACTTC; cdr3_aa: CASRDHMLQETQYF
d_call: .; clone_size: .; v_call: TRBV25-1; j_call: TRBJ2-2; cdr3_nt: TGTGCCAGCAGTGAGCCCGGGACACTGAACACCGGGGAGCTGTTTTTT; cdr3_aa: CASSEPGTLNTGELFF
d_call: .; clone_size: .; v_call: TRBV28; j_call: TRBJ1-4; cdr3_nt: TGTGCCAGCAACACCCTCGGGACTGAGAATGAAAAACTGTTTTTT; cdr3_aa: CASNTLGTENEKLFF
d_call: TRBD2; clone_size: .; v_call: TRBV3-1; j_call: TRBJ2-2; cdr3_nt: TGTGCCAGCAGCCGACCGACTAGCGGGTTATACACCGGGGAGCTGTTTTTT; cdr3_aa: CASSRPTSGLYTGELFF
d_call: TRBD1; clone_size: once; v_call: TRBV19; j_call: TRBJ2-3; cdr3_nt: TGTGCCAGTAGTACCCGGGACAGCTATTTAGATACGCAGTATTTT; cdr3_aa: CASSTRDSYLDTQYF
d_call: .; clone_size: .; v_call: TRBV20-1; j_call: TRBJ1-1; cdr3_nt: TGCAGTGCTAGAGATCCCGCGGGGCAGAGGACTGAAGCTTTCTTT; cdr3_aa: CSARDPAGQRTEAFF
d_call: .; clone_size: many; v_call: TRBV7-9; j_call: TRBJ2-3; cdr3_nt: TGTGCCTGCCGGAGGGGCTTAGTAGATACGCAGTATTTT; cdr3_aa: CACRRGLVDTQYF
d_call: .; clone_size: few; v_call: TRBV9; j_call: TRBJ1-1; cdr3_nt: TGTGCCAGCACCGGGACCTCGAGGAACACTGAAGCTTTCTTT; cdr3_aa: CASTGTSRNTEAFF
d_call: .; clone_size: .; v_call: TRBV4-1; j_call: TRBJ1-3; cdr3_nt: TGCGCCAGCAGCCACCCCGTGCAGAGCTCTGGAAACACCATATATTTT; cdr3_aa: CASSHPVQSSGNTIYF
d_call: .; clone_size: few; v_call: TRBV18; j_call: TRBJ2-1; cdr3_nt: TGTGCCAGCTCACCCAAGGGACCGCGGGTGAATGAGCAGTTCTTC; cdr3_aa: CASSPKGPRVNEQFF
d_call: .; clone_size: .; v_call: TRBV29-1; j_call: TRBJ2-1; cdr3_nt: TGCAGTGGCGAGACCCCGGAGGTCCATGAGCAGTTCTTC; cdr3_aa: CSGETPEVHEQFF
d_call: .; clone_size: few; v_call: TRBV6-5; j_call: TRBJ2-4; cdr3_nt: TGTGCCTCGAGGACCTGGGACGCCGGAGACATTCAGTACTTC; cdr3_aa: CASRTWDAGDIQYF
d_call: .; clone_size: few; v_call: TRBV20-1; j_call: TRBJ2-1; cdr3_nt: TGCAGTGCTAGAGACCTTCTGGGCAATGAGCAGTTCTTC; cdr3_aa: CSARDLLGNEQFF
d_call: .; clone_size: many; v_call: TRBV28; j_call: TRBJ1-5; cdr3_nt: TGTGCCAGCACGGTTGGGAATCAGCCCCAGCATTTT; cdr3_aa: CASTVGNQPQHF
d_call: .; clone_size: .; v_call: TRBV4-1; j_call: TRBJ2-1; cdr3_nt: TGCGCCAGCAGCCAAGTTCAGCGGTCGGATGAGCAGTTCTTC; cdr3_aa: CASSQVQRSDEQFF
d_call: .; clone_size: few; v_call: TRBV9; j_call: TRBJ2-7; cdr3_nt: TGTGCCAGCAGCCCGGCGGGAGACAGGGTCTACGAGCAGTACTTC; cdr3_aa: CASSPAGDRVYEQYF
d_call: .; clone_size: few; v_call: TRBV4-1; j_call: TRBJ2-7; cdr3_nt: TGCGCCAGCAGCCAACTCGAGGATTTGGGGGGCATGTCCTACGAGCAGTACTTC; cdr3_aa: CASSQLEDLGGMSYEQYF
d_call: .; clone_size: few; v_call: TRBV7-9; j_call: TRBJ1-2; cdr3_nt: TGTGCCAGCAGCCCCGGTTCGAGGGGCTACACCTTC; cdr3_aa: CASSPGSRGYTF
d_call: .; clone_size: few; v_call: TRBV29-1; j_call: TRBJ1-2; cdr3_nt: TGCAGCGTTGATCGCCGAGGGGGTAACTATGGCTACACCTTC; cdr3_aa: CSVDRRGGNYGYTF